This T cell receptor beta chain is drawn from a study of T cell clones after liver transplantation. Study at large: Subjects received no induction therapy and standard immunosuppression until randomization at 12-24 months post-transplant. Timepoints were pre-transplant, pre-withdrawal, and after withdrawal was completed or failed.

This CDR3 has 14 residues. Germline V gene lookup returns CDR1 SGDLS and CDR2 YYNGEE. V was trimmed by 0 bases and J by 1 base, leaving 7 bases between them. Sequenced by immunoSEQ multiplex PCR; TCRdb stores in-frame clones only, minus some. The sample records 31,000 or so clones, about 95% being singletons. Study outcomes and limitations: Compared with third party-reactive sequences, donor-reactive ones declined more, independent of withdrawal success. In a couple of subjects, few donor cells limited the measurable donor-reactive repertoire.

To note about this clone: The antigen is undetermined.

The sample here was CD8+ T cells from blood, taken 12 months after liver transplant. The sequence was collected from a human patient who received a liver transplant. Some of the T cells might come from the graft donor. The V and J genes are TRBV9 and TRBJ1-1; D is ambiguous. CDR3 residues: CASSVGQTNTEAFF. As DNA, the CDR3 is TGTGCCAGCAGCGTAGGGCAGACGAACACTGAAGCTTTCTTT.